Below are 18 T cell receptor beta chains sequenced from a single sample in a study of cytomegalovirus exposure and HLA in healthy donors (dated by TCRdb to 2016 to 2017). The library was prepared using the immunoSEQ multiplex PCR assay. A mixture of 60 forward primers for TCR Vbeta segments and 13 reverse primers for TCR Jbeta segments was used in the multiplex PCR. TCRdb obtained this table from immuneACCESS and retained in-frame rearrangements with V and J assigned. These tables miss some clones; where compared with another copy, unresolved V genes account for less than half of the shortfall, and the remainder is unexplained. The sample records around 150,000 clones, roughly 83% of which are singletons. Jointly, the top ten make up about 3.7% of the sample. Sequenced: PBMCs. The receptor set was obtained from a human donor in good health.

The CDR3 loop reads CASSIAGSTDTQYF. CDR3 in DNA: TGCGCCAGCTCGATAGCGGGGAGCACAGATACGCAGTATTTT. The chain combines TRBV4-1 with TRBJ2-3; 8 bases match TRBD2. Germline CDR1 MGHRA, CDR2 YSYEKL. The CDR3 length is 14 residues. J was trimmed by 0 bases and V by 8 bases; bases with no gene match: 4.

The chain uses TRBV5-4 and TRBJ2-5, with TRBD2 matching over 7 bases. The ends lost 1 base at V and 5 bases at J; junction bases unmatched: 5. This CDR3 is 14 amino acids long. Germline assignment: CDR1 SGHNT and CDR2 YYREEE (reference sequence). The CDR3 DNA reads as TGTGCCAGCAGCTTGACCCTAGCGGTTGAGACCCAGTACTTC. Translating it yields CASSLTLAVETQYF.

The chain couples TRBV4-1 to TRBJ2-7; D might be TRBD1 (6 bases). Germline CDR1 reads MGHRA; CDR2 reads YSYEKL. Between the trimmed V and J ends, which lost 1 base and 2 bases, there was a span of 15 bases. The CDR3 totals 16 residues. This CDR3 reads CASSQGSRGLPYEQYF. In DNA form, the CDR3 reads TGCGCCAGCAGCCAAGGCTCCAGGGGTCTCCCCTACGAGCAGTACTTC.

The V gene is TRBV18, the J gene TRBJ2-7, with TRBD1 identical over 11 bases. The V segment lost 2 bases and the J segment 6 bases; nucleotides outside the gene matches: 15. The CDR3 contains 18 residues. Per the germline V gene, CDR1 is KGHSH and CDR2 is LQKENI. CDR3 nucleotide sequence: TGTGCCAGCTCACCAATTCAGTCATCTGGGACAGGGGGGCCCGAGCAGTACTTC. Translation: CASSPIQSSGTGGPEQYF.

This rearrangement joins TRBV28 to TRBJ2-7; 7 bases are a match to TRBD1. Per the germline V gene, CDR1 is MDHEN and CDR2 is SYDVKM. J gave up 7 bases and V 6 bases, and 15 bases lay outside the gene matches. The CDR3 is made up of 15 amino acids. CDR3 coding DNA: TGTGCCAGCAGATTGACAGGGATCCCCTCGGGGGAGCAGTACTTC. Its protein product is CASRLTGIPSGEQYF.

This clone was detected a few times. This chain's CDR3 is CATSGPLPTSGGVTTYEQYF. The CDR3 DNA sequence: TGTGCCACCAGCGGCCCCCTGCCGACTAGCGGGGGAGTTACTACCTACGAGCAGTACTTC. The chain links TRBV15 to TRBJ2-7; 12 bases align to TRBD2. The CDR3 has 20 residues. Germline trimming cut 5 bases from V and 2 bases from J; bases unmatched to any gene: 19. Germline V CDR1 and CDR2: LNHNV, YYDKDF (reference sequence).

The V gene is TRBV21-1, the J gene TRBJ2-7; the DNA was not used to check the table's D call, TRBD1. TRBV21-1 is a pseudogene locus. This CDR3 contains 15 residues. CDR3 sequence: CASRPPGTPFLEQYF. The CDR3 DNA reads TGTGCCAGCAGGCCCCCAGGGACACCCTTCTTGGAGCAGTACTTC.

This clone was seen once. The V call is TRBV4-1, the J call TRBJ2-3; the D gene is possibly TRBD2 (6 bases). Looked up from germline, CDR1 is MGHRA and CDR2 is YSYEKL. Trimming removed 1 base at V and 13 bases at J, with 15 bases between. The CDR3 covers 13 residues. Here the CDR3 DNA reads TGCGCCAGCAGCCAAGTGACGGGTAGGGAGGAGTATTTT. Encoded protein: CASSQVTGREEYF.

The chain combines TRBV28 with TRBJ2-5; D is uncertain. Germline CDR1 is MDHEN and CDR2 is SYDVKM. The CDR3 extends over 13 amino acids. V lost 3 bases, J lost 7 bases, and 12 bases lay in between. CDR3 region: CASSFRLVATQYF. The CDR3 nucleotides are TGTGCCAGCAGTTTTAGGCTAGTCGCGACCCAGTACTTC.

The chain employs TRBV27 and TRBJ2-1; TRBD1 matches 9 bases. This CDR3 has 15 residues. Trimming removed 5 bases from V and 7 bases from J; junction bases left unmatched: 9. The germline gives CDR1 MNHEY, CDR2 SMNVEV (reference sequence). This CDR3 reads CASSAPGQGVNEQFF. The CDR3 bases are TGTGCCAGCAGTGCCCCGGGACAGGGTGTGAATGAGCAGTTCTTC.

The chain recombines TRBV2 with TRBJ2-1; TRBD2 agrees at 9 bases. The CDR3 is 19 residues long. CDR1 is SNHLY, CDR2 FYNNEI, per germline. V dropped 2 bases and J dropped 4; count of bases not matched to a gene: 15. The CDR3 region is CASSEYQGWGAGGYNEQFF. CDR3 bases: TGTGCCAGCAGTGAATATCAGGGTTGGGGAGCGGGGGGTTACAATGAGCAGTTCTTC.

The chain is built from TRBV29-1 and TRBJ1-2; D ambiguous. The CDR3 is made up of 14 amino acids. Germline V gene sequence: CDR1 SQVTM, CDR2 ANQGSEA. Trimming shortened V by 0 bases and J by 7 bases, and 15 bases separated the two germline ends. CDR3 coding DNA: TGCAGCGTTGAAGATCTCCTCCCGGGGTCTGGCTACACCTTC. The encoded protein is CSVEDLLPGSGYTF.

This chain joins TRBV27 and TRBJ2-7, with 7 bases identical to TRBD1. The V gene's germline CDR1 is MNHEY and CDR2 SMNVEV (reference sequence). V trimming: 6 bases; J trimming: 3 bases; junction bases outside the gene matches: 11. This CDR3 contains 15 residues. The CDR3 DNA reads TGTGCCAGCAGCAAAATCCGGGACAGCCTCTACGAGCAGTACTTC. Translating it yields CASSKIRDSLYEQYF.

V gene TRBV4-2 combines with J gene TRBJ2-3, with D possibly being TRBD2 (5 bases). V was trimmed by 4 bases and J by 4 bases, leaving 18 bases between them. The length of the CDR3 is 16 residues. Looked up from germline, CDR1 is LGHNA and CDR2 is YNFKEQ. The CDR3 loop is CASSPPLGRDPDTQYF. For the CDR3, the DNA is TGTGCCAGCAGCCCTCCCTTGGGCCGGGATCCAGATACGCAGTATTTT.

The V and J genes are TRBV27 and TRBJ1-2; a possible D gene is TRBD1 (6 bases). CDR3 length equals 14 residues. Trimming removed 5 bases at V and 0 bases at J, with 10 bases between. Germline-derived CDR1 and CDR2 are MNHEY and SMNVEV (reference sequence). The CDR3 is CASSQQGSNYGYTF. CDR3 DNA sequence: TGTGCCAGCAGTCAACAGGGTTCTAACTATGGCTACACCTTC.

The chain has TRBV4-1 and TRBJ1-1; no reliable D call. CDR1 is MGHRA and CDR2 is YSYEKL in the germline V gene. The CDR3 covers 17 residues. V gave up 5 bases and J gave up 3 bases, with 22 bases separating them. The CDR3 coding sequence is TGCGCCAGCAGCTCAACAACAGAGGGTCTAGGATACACTGAAGCTTTCTTT. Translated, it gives CASSSTTEGLGYTEAFF.

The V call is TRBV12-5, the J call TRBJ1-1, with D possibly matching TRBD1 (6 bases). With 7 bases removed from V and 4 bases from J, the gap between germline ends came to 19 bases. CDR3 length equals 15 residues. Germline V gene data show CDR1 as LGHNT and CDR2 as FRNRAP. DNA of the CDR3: TGTGCTAGTGCCTTAGGGGGGGCTGGAGGCACTGAAGCTTTCTTT. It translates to CASALGGAGGTEAFF.

The CDR3 sequence: CASSLTSGSNEQFF. CDR3 DNA sequence: TGTGCCAGCAGCCTGACTAGCGGGAGCAATGAGCAGTTCTTC. The chain recombines TRBV6-5 with TRBJ2-1; 12 bases are shared with TRBD2. This CDR3 is 14 amino acids long. Germline V CDR1 and CDR2: MNHEY, SVGAGI. V shed 6 bases, J shed 6 bases, and the junction held 3 bases outside the gene matches.